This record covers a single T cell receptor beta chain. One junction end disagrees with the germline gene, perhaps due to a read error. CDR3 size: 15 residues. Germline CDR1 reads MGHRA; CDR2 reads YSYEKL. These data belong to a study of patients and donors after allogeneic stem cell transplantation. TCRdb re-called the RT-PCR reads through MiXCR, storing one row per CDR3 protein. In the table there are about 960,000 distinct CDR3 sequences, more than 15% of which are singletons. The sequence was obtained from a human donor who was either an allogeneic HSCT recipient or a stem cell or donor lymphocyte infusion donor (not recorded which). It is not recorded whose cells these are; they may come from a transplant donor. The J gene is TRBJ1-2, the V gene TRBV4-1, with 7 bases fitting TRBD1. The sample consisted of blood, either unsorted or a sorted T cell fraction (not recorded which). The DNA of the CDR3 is TGCGCCAGCAGCCAAAGGCCCTCCGGGACAGTCGGTGTCCCCTTC. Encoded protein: CASSQRPSGTVGVPF.